This T cell receptor beta chain was sequenced for a study of CD8 T cells in Susac syndrome. Overall study findings and caveats: That the number of individuals in its TCR sequencing and HLA analysis was relatively small was acknowledged by the study.

A quantity of 0.5 to 1 ug RNA underwent reverse transcription using random hexamers. Via MiXCR, TCRdb re-called the immunoSEQ multiplex PCR reads, giving one row per CDR3 protein. This table has about 430,000 distinct CDR3 sequences, 85% to 90% appearing once. The germline CDR1 and CDR2 sequences are SGHKS and YYEKEE (reference sequence). V gave up 3 bases and J gave up 6 bases, with 13 bases separating them. CDR3 length: 13 amino acids. Blood CD8+ and CD4+ T cells underwent high-throughput TCR beta sequencing. Both CD4+ and CD8+ T cells were negatively isolated, and TEMRA cells underwent FACS enrichment. A remark on this clonotype: The target antigen is unknown.

V and J are TRBV5-5 and TRBJ2-7; perhaps TRBD1 as D (6 bases). The sequenced material came from CD8+ T cells from PBMCs. This TCR came from a human donor with multiple sclerosis. CDR3 in amino acids: CASSSNRASEQYF. CDR3 nucleotides: TGTGCCAGCAGCTCTAACAGGGCTTCCGAGCAGTACTTC.